Listed below are T cell receptor beta chains from one sample, sequenced in a study of blood T cell repertoires in COVID-19. Data came from immunoSEQ multiplex PCR; TCRdb stores just in-frame clones and leaves some out. In the table there are some 330,000 clones, over 75% of which are singletons. Sequenced: peripheral blood. The receptors stem from a woman between 50 and 59 years old with active or convalescent COVID-19. CDR3s include the opening cysteine and the closing phenylalanine or tryptophan. The D gene is left open where the match is weak. Where a row states a size, it is once, few, many or the class of an expanded clone; other rows omit it.

j_call v_call clone_size d_call cdr3_nt cdr3_aa
TRBJ2-1 TRBV19 . . TGTGCCAGGCCCCCGGCCGTTGGGGGGTACAATGAGCAGTTCTTC CARPPAVGGYNEQFF
TRBJ2-1 TRBV24-1 . . TGTGCCACCAGTGATCGCGGGTCTGGGCCCAATGAGCAGTTCTTC CATSDRGSGPNEQFF
TRBJ2-1 TRBV19 . TRBD2 TGTGCCAGTATGACCGTCGGGGGGGGCTCCTACAATGAGCAGTTCTTC CASMTVGGGSYNEQFF
TRBJ1-2 TRBV9 . . TGTGCCAGCAGCTCTCTCGGGGGGGCGCGGGGCTACACCTTC CASSSLGGARGYTF
TRBJ2-2 TRBV18 . TRBD1 TGTGCCAGCTCGCCTAGGACAGGACACACCGGGGAGCTGTTTTTT CASSPRTGHTGELFF
TRBJ1-3 TRBV5-1 few . TGCGCCAGCAGCTTACGCGGGCCCGCACGCTCTGGGAACACCATATATTTT CASSLRGPARSGNTIYF
TRBJ2-1 TRBV6-2/TRBV6-3 . TRBD2 TGTGCCAGCAGTTACCGTGCGGGGGGGGCCGCTGAGCAGTTCTTC CASSYRAGGAAEQFF
TRBJ1-1 TRBV6-2/TRBV6-3 . . TGTGCCAGCAGTGTTCGGGGAGCTTTCTTT CASSVRGAFF
TRBJ1-2 TRBV10-3 . . TGTGCTTCCGGGGGTTCCGATGGCTACACCTTC CASGGSDGYTF
TRBJ2-7 TRBV6-5 . TRBD1 TGTGCCAGCACTAATGAGGGACAGGACGAGCAGTACTTC CASTNEGQDEQYF
TRBJ1-1 TRBV7-2 . . TGTGCCAGCAGCTTAGGCCAGTTAAACACTGAAGCTTTCTTT CASSLGQLNTEAFF
TRBJ2-2 TRBV7-2 . TRBD1 TGTGCCAGCAGCTTTCAAGGACAGGGGGGGACCGGGGAGCTGTTTTTT CASSFQGQGGTGELFF
TRBJ1-6 TRBV5-3 . TRBD1 TGTGCCAGAAGCCCACGAAACCCCGGGACAGGGTTGTATAATTCACCCCTCCACTTT CARSPRNPGTGLYNSPLHF
TRBJ1-1 TRBV20-1 once . TGCAGTGCCACCAGAGGCGCTGAAGCTTTCTTT CSATRGAEAFF
TRBJ1-2 TRBV20-1 . . TGCAGTGCTAGTCCGAGGGCCGCCAAGGGCTACACCTTC CSASPRAAKGYTF
TRBJ1-2 TRBV5-4 . . TGTGCCAGCAGCTTGGTCGGTACCGCTAACTATGGCTACACCTTC CASSLVGTANYGYTF
TRBJ2-7 TRBV2 . . TGTGCCAGCAGTGGGGTGGGCAGCTACGAGCAGTACTTC CASSGVGSYEQYF
TRBJ1-1 TRBV6-5 . TRBD1 TGTGCCAGCAGAGCCGGGACAGTGAACACTGAAGCTTTCTTT CASRAGTVNTEAFF
TRBJ2-3 TRBV14 . TRBD2 TGTGCCAGCAGCCAAGAGTTAGCGGGATTTATAGATACGCAGTATTTT CASSQELAGFIDTQYF
TRBJ1-5 TRBV28 . TRBD1 TGTGCCAGCAATTACATCAGAAGACAGGGAGGTCCGAGCAATCAGCCCCAGCATTTT CASNYIRRQGGPSNQPQHF
TRBJ2-3 TRBV11-2 . TRBD1 TGTGCCAGCAGCAAGACAGGGACAGATACGCAGTATTTT CASSKTGTDTQYF
TRBJ2-1 TRBV19 . . TGTGCCAGTAGTGATTTGGGGGGAAAATACAATGAGCAGTTCTTC CASSDLGGKYNEQFF
TRBJ2-3 TRBV6-4 . . TGTGCCAGCAGCTCGGCGGCAGCTAGCACAGATACGCAGTATTTT CASSSAAASTDTQYF
TRBJ2-3 TRBV7-2 . TRBD2 TGTGCCAGCAGCTCACTAGCGGGGGCCCCGGATACGCAGTATTTT CASSSLAGAPDTQYF